Listed below are T cell receptor beta chains from one sample, sequenced in a study of T cells after yellow fever vaccination. TCRdb used MiXCR to reprocess the 5' RACE reads, holding one entry per CDR3 protein. The data show more than 350,000 distinct CDR3 sequences, approximately 10% seen once. Sample: PBMCs, taken on the day of the first yellow fever vaccination. All receptors derive from a young man who received the YFV17D yellow fever vaccine. Each CDR3 is given with its conserved first and last residue. The D gene is left open where the match is weak. Only part of the rows carry a size: once, few, many, or a class if the clone is expanded.

d_call: -
v_call: TRBV5-4
clone_size: few
j_call: TRBJ1-1
cdr3_aa: CASSSPRAQNTEAFF
cdr3_nt: TGTGCCAGCAGCTCGCCCCGGGCGCAGAACACTGAAGCTTTCTTT

d_call: TRBD1
v_call: TRBV5-6
clone_size: few
j_call: TRBJ1-2
cdr3_aa: CASSLLATGPYGYTF
cdr3_nt: TGTGCCAGCAGCTTGCTCGCGACAGGGCCCTATGGCTACACCTTC

d_call: -
v_call: TRBV7-3
clone_size: -
j_call: TRBJ2-2
cdr3_aa: CASSPFGELNTGELFF
cdr3_nt: TGTGCCAGCAGCCCCTTCGGGGAGCTGAACACCGGGGAGCTGTTTTTT

d_call: -
v_call: TRBV3-1
clone_size: many
j_call: TRBJ1-5
cdr3_aa: CASSQDQYYQPQHF
cdr3_nt: TGTGCCAGCAGCCAAGATCAGTACTATCAGCCCCAGCATTTT

d_call: -
v_call: TRBV7-6
clone_size: many
j_call: TRBJ2-1
cdr3_aa: CASSRGAGYNEQFF
cdr3_nt: TGTGCCAGCAGCCGAGGAGCAGGGTACAATGAGCAGTTCTTC

d_call: -
v_call: TRBV7-9
clone_size: few
j_call: TRBJ2-2
cdr3_aa: CASSLSTRTGELFF
cdr3_nt: TGTGCCAGCAGCCTTAGTACTAGGACCGGGGAGCTGTTTTTT

d_call: -
v_call: TRBV6-2/TRBV6-3
clone_size: -
j_call: TRBJ1-1
cdr3_aa: CASILDSHTEAFF
cdr3_nt: TGTGCCAGCATTTTAGACAGTCACACTGAAGCTTTCTTT

d_call: -
v_call: TRBV20-1
clone_size: many
j_call: TRBJ1-2
cdr3_aa: CSARDPANYGYTF
cdr3_nt: TGCAGTGCTAGAGACCCAGCTAACTATGGCTACACCTTC

d_call: -
v_call: TRBV20-1
clone_size: -
j_call: TRBJ2-3
cdr3_aa: CSASWQGSTDTQYF
cdr3_nt: TGCAGTGCTAGCTGGCAGGGAAGCACAGATACGCAGTATTTT

d_call: TRBD1
v_call: TRBV2
clone_size: few
j_call: TRBJ1-6
cdr3_aa: CASSSPGQGSYNSPLHF
cdr3_nt: TGTGCCAGCAGTTCTCCGGGACAGGGCTCCTATAATTCACCCCTCCACTTT

d_call: -
v_call: TRBV5-1
clone_size: few
j_call: TRBJ1-2
cdr3_aa: CASSPLGQANYYGYTF
cdr3_nt: TGCGCCAGCAGCCCACTAGGGCAGGCAAACTACTATGGCTACACCTTC

d_call: -
v_call: TRBV6-5
clone_size: few
j_call: TRBJ2-5
cdr3_aa: CASSHQDEGWTKETQYF
cdr3_nt: TGTGCCAGCAGTCACCAAGATGAGGGGTGGACCAAAGAGACCCAGTACTTC

d_call: -
v_call: TRBV6-5
clone_size: many
j_call: TRBJ2-2
cdr3_aa: CASSYDLTGELFF
cdr3_nt: TGTGCCAGCAGTTACGACCTCACCGGGGAGCTGTTTTTT

d_call: -
v_call: TRBV7-6
clone_size: -
j_call: TRBJ2-5
cdr3_aa: CASSYSAEETQYF
cdr3_nt: TGTGCCAGCAGCTACTCGGCTGAAGAGACCCAGTACTTC

d_call: -
v_call: TRBV19
clone_size: -
j_call: TRBJ2-1
cdr3_aa: CASSPTGELANEQFF
cdr3_nt: TGTGCCAGTAGTCCAACGGGGGAGCTCGCCAATGAGCAGTTCTTC

d_call: -
v_call: TRBV27
clone_size: -
j_call: TRBJ1-1
cdr3_aa: CASMEGGPMNTEAFF
cdr3_nt: TGTGCCAGCATGGAAGGGGGGCCTATGAACACTGAAGCTTTCTTT

d_call: -
v_call: TRBV6-1
clone_size: -
j_call: TRBJ2-1
cdr3_aa: CASGPLVSYNEQFF
cdr3_nt: TGTGCCAGCGGACCACTAGTATCCTACAATGAGCAGTTCTTC

d_call: -
v_call: TRBV5-1
clone_size: -
j_call: TRBJ2-5
cdr3_aa: CASAGVRGALGETQYF
cdr3_nt: TGCGCCAGCGCAGGGGTTCGTGGCGCCCTTGGAGAGACCCAGTACTTC

d_call: -
v_call: TRBV6-2/TRBV6-3
clone_size: -
j_call: TRBJ1-6
cdr3_aa: CASSYVRARGDVDSPLHF
cdr3_nt: TGTGCCAGCAGTTACGTTCGGGCGCGGGGGGATGTGGATTCACCCCTCCACTTT

d_call: -
v_call: TRBV6-1
clone_size: -
j_call: TRBJ1-5
cdr3_aa: CASSVSGAYQPQHF
cdr3_nt: TGTGCCAGCAGCGTCTCAGGGGCGTACCAGCCCCAGCATTTT

d_call: -
v_call: TRBV12-3/TRBV12-4
clone_size: few
j_call: TRBJ1-2
cdr3_aa: CASSLGGWYGYTF
cdr3_nt: TGTGCCAGCAGTTTAGGGGGGTGGTATGGCTACACCTTC

d_call: -
v_call: TRBV19
clone_size: many
j_call: TRBJ1-2
cdr3_aa: CASSIGEAYTF
cdr3_nt: TGTGCCAGTAGTATAGGGGAGGCCTACACCTTC

d_call: TRBD1
v_call: TRBV5-1
clone_size: many
j_call: TRBJ1-1
cdr3_aa: CASSAQGAIAEAFF
cdr3_nt: TGCGCCAGCAGCGCACAGGGGGCGATAGCTGAAGCTTTCTTT

d_call: TRBD1
v_call: TRBV6-1
clone_size: -
j_call: TRBJ2-3
cdr3_aa: CASSRDRATDTQYF
cdr3_nt: TGTGCCAGCAGTCGGGACAGAGCCACAGATACGCAGTATTTT

d_call: -
v_call: TRBV5-1
clone_size: few
j_call: TRBJ1-1
cdr3_aa: CASRPNPGSLMNTEAFF
cdr3_nt: TGCGCCAGCAGACCAAATCCGGGTTCCCTCATGAACACTGAAGCTTTCTTT

d_call: -
v_call: TRBV2
clone_size: -
j_call: TRBJ2-3
cdr3_aa: CASPAQRGKSTDTQYF
cdr3_nt: TGTGCCAGTCCCGCTCAACGGGGGAAGAGCACAGATACGCAGTATTTT

d_call: -
v_call: TRBV21-1
clone_size: -
j_call: TRBJ2-5
cdr3_aa: CASSKSSLAGDQETQYF
cdr3_nt: TGTGCCAGCAGCAAATCGTCACTAGCGGGGGACCAAGAGACCCAGTACTTC

d_call: -
v_call: TRBV20-1
clone_size: few
j_call: TRBJ2-2
cdr3_aa: CSARRGDTGELFF
cdr3_nt: TGCAGTGCTAGGAGGGGTGACACCGGGGAGCTGTTTTTT

d_call: -
v_call: TRBV4-2
clone_size: -
j_call: TRBJ2-5
cdr3_aa: CASSQLGEETQYF
cdr3_nt: TGTGCCAGCAGCCAACTGGGGGAAGAGACCCAGTACTTC

d_call: TRBD1
v_call: TRBV14
clone_size: -
j_call: TRBJ2-7
cdr3_aa: CASRGQSYEQYF
cdr3_nt: TGTGCCAGCAGGGGACAGTCCTACGAGCAGTACTTC

d_call: TRBD1
v_call: TRBV13
clone_size: -
j_call: TRBJ1-2
cdr3_aa: CASSLGQGTGPYGYTF
cdr3_nt: TGTGCCAGCAGCTTAGGCCAGGGGACAGGGCCCTATGGCTACACCTTC

d_call: -
v_call: TRBV6-1
clone_size: few
j_call: TRBJ1-6
cdr3_aa: CASSDPGEGYSPLHF
cdr3_nt: TGTGCCAGCAGTGATCCGGGAGAGGGGTATTCACCCCTCCACTTT

d_call: -
v_call: TRBV7-9
clone_size: -
j_call: TRBJ2-1
cdr3_aa: CASSFKGAPNEQFF
cdr3_nt: TGTGCCAGCAGCTTCAAAGGCGCCCCCAATGAGCAGTTCTTC

d_call: TRBD1
v_call: TRBV6-2/TRBV6-3
clone_size: many
j_call: TRBJ1-5
cdr3_aa: CASRSGQGDGGNQPQHF
cdr3_nt: TGTGCCAGCCGATCGGGACAGGGAGATGGGGGCAATCAGCCCCAGCATTTT

d_call: TRBD2
v_call: TRBV18
clone_size: many
j_call: TRBJ2-1
cdr3_aa: CASSPRTAGAFNEQFF
cdr3_nt: TGTGCCAGCTCACCACGAACAGCGGGGGCCTTCAATGAGCAGTTCTTC

d_call: -
v_call: TRBV19
clone_size: -
j_call: TRBJ2-5
cdr3_aa: CASSDLSGYQETQYF
cdr3_nt: TGTGCCAGTAGTGATTTATCAGGGTACCAAGAGACCCAGTACTTC

d_call: -
v_call: TRBV29-1
clone_size: few
j_call: TRBJ2-1
cdr3_aa: CSVPLGVGQFF
cdr3_nt: TGCAGCGTACCCTTGGGGGTTGGGCAGTTCTTC

d_call: -
v_call: TRBV10-1
clone_size: few
j_call: TRBJ2-3
cdr3_aa: CASSEWFSGRTDTQYF
cdr3_nt: TGCGCCAGCAGTGAGTGGTTTAGCGGACGCACAGATACGCAGTATTTT

d_call: TRBD2
v_call: TRBV29-1
clone_size: -
j_call: TRBJ2-2
cdr3_aa: CSVTGGDGELFF
cdr3_nt: TGCAGCGTTACGGGGGGAGACGGGGAGCTGTTTTTT

d_call: -
v_call: TRBV4-3
clone_size: few
j_call: TRBJ2-3
cdr3_aa: CASSQEGQTDTQYF
cdr3_nt: TGCGCCAGCAGCCAAGAGGGTCAGACAGATACGCAGTATTTT

d_call: -
v_call: TRBV14
clone_size: few
j_call: TRBJ2-3
cdr3_aa: CASSRQFIYTQYF
cdr3_nt: TGTGCCAGCAGCCGACAGTTTATTTATACGCAGTATTTT

d_call: -
v_call: TRBV6-1
clone_size: few
j_call: TRBJ1-1
cdr3_aa: CASSEEGGRTEAFF
cdr3_nt: TGTGCCAGCAGTGAAGAGGGGGGGAGGACTGAAGCTTTCTTT

d_call: -
v_call: TRBV6-1
clone_size: -
j_call: TRBJ2-1
cdr3_aa: CASSGLTSYEQFF
cdr3_nt: TGTGCCAGCAGTGGCTTAACTAGTTATGAGCAGTTCTTC

d_call: -
v_call: TRBV7-2
clone_size: -
j_call: TRBJ1-2
cdr3_aa: CASSPPDRFGGWTF
cdr3_nt: TGTGCCAGCAGCCCACCGGACAGATTCGGGGGGTGGACCTTC

d_call: -
v_call: TRBV23-1
clone_size: many
j_call: TRBJ2-5
cdr3_aa: CASRTGLKTQYF
cdr3_nt: TGCGCCAGCAGGACGGGGTTGAAGACCCAGTACTTC

d_call: -
v_call: TRBV12-3/TRBV12-4
clone_size: few
j_call: TRBJ2-7
cdr3_aa: CASSPVQPRPYEQYF
cdr3_nt: TGTGCCAGCAGCCCAGTGCAGCCCCGCCCCTACGAGCAGTACTTC

d_call: TRBD2
v_call: TRBV9
clone_size: few
j_call: TRBJ2-2
cdr3_aa: CASSVVLAGVTNTGELFF
cdr3_nt: TGTGCCAGCAGCGTAGTGCTAGCGGGGGTCACGAACACCGGGGAGCTGTTTTTT

d_call: -
v_call: TRBV3-1
clone_size: -
j_call: TRBJ2-1
cdr3_aa: CASSQDFPGSYNEQFF
cdr3_nt: TGTGCCAGCAGCCAAGATTTCCCGGGGTCCTACAATGAGCAGTTCTTC

d_call: -
v_call: TRBV27
clone_size: -
j_call: TRBJ1-2
cdr3_aa: CASSSSWEEHGYTF
cdr3_nt: TGTGCCAGCAGTTCGTCATGGGAGGAGCATGGCTACACCTTC

d_call: TRBD1
v_call: TRBV2
clone_size: -
j_call: TRBJ1-2
cdr3_aa: CASSEDRGKSGGYTF
cdr3_nt: TGTGCCAGCAGTGAAGACAGGGGGAAGAGCGGTGGCTACACCTTC

d_call: -
v_call: TRBV5-1
clone_size: few
j_call: TRBJ2-6
cdr3_aa: CASMAGAGANVLTF
cdr3_nt: TGCGCCAGCATGGCCGGCGCTGGGGCCAACGTCCTGACTTTC

d_call: TRBD2
v_call: TRBV4-3
clone_size: -
j_call: TRBJ2-2
cdr3_aa: CASSPTSGGDSTGELFF
cdr3_nt: TGCGCCAGCAGTCCTACGAGCGGGGGTGACTCCACCGGGGAGCTGTTTTTT

d_call: TRBD1
v_call: TRBV3-1
clone_size: few
j_call: TRBJ2-5
cdr3_aa: CASSQGQGLEQETQYF
cdr3_nt: TGTGCCAGCAGCCAAGGACAGGGGTTGGAGCAAGAGACCCAGTACTTC

d_call: -
v_call: TRBV7-2
clone_size: -
j_call: TRBJ2-5
cdr3_aa: CASSRDYSFETQYF
cdr3_nt: TGTGCCAGCAGCCGAGACTACTCCTTCGAGACCCAGTACTTC

d_call: TRBD1
v_call: TRBV7-9
clone_size: many
j_call: TRBJ1-2
cdr3_aa: CASSVPGQGEAYTF
cdr3_nt: TGTGCCAGCAGCGTTCCGGGACAGGGAGAGGCCTACACCTTC

d_call: TRBD1
v_call: TRBV18
clone_size: few
j_call: TRBJ1-3
cdr3_aa: CASSPLGTAGNTIYF
cdr3_nt: TGTGCCAGCTCACCCCTCGGGACAGCTGGAAACACCATATATTTT